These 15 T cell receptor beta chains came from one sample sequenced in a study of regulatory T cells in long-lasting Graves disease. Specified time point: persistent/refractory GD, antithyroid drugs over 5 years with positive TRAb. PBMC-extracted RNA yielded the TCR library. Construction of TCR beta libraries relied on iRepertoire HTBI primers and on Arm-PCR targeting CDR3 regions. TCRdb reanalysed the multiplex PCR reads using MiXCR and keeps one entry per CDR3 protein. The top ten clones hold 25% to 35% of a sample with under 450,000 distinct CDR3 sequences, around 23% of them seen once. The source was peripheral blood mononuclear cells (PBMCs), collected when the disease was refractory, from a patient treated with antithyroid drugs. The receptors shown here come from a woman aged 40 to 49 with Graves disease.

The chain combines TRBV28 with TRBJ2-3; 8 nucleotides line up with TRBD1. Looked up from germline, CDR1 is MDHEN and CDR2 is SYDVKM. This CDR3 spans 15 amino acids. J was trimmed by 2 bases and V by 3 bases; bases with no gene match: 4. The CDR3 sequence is CASSLYRGNTDTQYF. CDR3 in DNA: TGTGCCAGCAGTTTGTACAGGGGGAACACAGATACGCAGTATTTT.

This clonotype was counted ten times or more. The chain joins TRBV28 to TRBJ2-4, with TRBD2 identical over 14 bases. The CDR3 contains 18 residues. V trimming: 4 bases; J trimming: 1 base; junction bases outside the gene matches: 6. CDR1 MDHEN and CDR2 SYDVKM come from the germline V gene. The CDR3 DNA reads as TGTGCCAGCAGTTCGGGACTAGCGGGAGTTGTGGCCAAAAACATTCAGTACTTC. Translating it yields CASSSGLAGVVAKNIQYF.

The CDR3 sequence: CASSIGQSSGANVLTF. CDR3 DNA sequence: TGTGCCAGTAGTATAGGTCAGTCCTCTGGGGCCAACGTCCTGACTTTC. The genes are TRBV19 and TRBJ2-6, with D uncertain. Trimming removed 1 base from V and 0 bases from J, with 7 bases in between. Germline V gene data show CDR1 as LNHDA and CDR2 as SQIVND (reference sequence). The CDR3 extends over 16 amino acids.

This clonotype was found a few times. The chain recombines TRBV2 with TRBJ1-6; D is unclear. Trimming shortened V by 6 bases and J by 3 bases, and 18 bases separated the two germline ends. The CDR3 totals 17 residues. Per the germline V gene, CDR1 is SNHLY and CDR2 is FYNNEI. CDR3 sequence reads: CASSQDVAGIYNSPLHF. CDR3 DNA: TGTGCCAGCAGCCAAGATGTCGCGGGAATCTATAATTCACCCCTCCACTTT.

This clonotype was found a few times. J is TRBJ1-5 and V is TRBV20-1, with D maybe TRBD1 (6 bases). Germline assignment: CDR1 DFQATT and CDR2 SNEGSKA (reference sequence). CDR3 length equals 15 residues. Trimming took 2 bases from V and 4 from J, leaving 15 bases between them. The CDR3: CSARRPGDWNQPQHF. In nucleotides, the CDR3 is TGCAGTGCTAGAAGGCCAGGGGATTGGAATCAGCCCCAGCATTTT.

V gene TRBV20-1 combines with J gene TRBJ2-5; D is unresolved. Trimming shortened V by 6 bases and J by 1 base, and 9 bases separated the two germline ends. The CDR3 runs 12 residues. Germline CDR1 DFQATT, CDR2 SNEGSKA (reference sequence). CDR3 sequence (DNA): TGCAGTGCACTCCAACCCCAAGAGACCCAGTACTTC. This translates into CSALQPQETQYF.

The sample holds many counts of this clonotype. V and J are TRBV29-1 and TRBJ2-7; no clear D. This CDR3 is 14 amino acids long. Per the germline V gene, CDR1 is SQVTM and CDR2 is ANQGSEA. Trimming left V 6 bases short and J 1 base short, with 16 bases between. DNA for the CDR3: TGCAGCGTGCTACTACTCTCCCTATCCTACGAGCAGTACTTC. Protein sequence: CSVLLLSLSYEQYF.

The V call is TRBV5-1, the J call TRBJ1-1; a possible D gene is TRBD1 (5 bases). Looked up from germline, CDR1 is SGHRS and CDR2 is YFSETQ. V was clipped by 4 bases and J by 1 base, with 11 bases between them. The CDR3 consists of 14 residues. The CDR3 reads CASSQQTANTEAFF. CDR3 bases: TGCGCCAGCAGCCAGCAGACAGCGAACACTGAAGCTTTCTTT.

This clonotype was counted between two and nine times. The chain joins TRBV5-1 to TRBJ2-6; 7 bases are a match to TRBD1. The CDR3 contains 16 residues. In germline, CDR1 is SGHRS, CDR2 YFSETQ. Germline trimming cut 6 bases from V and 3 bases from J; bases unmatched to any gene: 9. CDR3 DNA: TGCGCCAGCACCCCCCTACAGGGGTTTGGGGCCAACGTCCTGACTTTC. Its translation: CASTPLQGFGANVLTF.

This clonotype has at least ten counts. The CDR3: CASRAGTDPGYTF. In DNA form, the CDR3 reads TGTGCCAGCAGGGCCGGGACAGACCCTGGCTACACCTTC. The chain uses TRBV2 and TRBJ1-2, with 7 bases that match TRBD1. This CDR3 comprises 13 residues. V lost 6 bases and J lost 7; bases outside the gene matches: 8. CDR1 SNHLY and CDR2 FYNNEI come from the germline V gene.

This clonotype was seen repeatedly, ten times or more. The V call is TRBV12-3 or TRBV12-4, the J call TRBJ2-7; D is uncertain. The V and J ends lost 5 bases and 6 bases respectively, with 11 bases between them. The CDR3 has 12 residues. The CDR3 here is CASSRVSTEQYF. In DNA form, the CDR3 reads TGTGCCAGCAGTCGCGTGTCTACCGAGCAGTACTTC.

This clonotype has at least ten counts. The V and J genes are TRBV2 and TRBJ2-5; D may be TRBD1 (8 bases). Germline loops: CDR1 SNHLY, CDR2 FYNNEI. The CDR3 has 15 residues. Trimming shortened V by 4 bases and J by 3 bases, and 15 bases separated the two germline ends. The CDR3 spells CASSGGQGGKETQYF. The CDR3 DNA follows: TGTGCCAGCAGTGGAGGACAGGGAGGGAAAGAGACCCAGTACTTC.

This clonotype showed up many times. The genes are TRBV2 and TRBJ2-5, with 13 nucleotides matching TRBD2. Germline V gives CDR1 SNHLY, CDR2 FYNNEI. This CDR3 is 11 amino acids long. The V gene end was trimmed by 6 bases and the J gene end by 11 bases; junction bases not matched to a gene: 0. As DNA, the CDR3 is TGTGCCAGCAGGGGACTAGCGGGACAGTACTTC. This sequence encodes CASRGLAGQYF.

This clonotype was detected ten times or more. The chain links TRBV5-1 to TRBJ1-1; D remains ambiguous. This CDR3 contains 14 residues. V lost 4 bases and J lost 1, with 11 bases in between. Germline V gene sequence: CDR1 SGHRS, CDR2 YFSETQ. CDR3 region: CASSLEGPNTEAFF. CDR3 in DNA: TGCGCCAGCAGCCTGGAAGGGCCGAACACTGAAGCTTTCTTT.

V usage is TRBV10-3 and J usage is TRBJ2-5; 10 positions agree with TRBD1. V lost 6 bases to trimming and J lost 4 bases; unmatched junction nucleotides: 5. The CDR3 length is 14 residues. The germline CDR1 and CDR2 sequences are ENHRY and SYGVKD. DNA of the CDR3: TGTGCCATCAGCCCCGGGACAGGGGTAGAGACCCAGTACTTC. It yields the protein CAISPGTGVETQYF.